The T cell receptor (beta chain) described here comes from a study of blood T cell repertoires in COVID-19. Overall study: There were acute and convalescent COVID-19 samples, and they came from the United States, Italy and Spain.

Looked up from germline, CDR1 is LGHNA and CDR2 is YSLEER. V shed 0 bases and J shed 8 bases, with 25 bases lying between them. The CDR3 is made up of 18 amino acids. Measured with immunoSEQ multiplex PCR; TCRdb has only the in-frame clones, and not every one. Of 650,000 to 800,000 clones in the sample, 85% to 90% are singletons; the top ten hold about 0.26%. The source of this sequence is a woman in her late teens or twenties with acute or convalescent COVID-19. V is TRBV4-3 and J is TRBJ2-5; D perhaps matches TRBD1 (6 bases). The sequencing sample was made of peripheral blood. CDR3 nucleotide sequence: TGCGCCAGCAGCCAAGAGGGTTTAGGGACAATGGGCCGGGATACCCAGTACTTC. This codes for CASSQEGLGTMGRDTQYF.